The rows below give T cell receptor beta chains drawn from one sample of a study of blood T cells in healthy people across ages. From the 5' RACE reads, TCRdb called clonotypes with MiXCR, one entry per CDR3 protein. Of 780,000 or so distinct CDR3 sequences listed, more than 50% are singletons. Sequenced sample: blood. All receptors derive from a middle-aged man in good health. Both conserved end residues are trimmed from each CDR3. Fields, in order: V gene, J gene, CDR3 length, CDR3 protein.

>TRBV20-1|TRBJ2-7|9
SARTLGEQY
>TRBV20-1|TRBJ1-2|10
SASPAPYGYT
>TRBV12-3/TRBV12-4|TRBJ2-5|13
ASSSPSDIGETQY
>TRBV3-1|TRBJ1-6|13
ASSQVDSFNSPLH
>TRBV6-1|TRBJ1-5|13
ASSDGQPGNQPQH
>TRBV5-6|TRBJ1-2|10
ASSFGTVGYT
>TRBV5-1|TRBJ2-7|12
ASSSGGSRDEQY
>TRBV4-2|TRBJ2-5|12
ASSQEGPGETQY
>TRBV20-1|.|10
SARTVYGEQY
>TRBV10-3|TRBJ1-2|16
AISETEGRSAANYGYT
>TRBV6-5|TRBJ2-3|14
ASSYSVRRTTDTQY
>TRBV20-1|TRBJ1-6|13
SANLPSSYNSPLH
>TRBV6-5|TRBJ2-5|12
ASSLSAGGETQY
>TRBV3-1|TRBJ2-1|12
ASSQDLVTNEQF
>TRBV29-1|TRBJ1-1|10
SVEEVNTEAF
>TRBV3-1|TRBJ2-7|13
ASSHRTGAIYEQY
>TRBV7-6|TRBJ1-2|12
ASSSLTGTGGFT
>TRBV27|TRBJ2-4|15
ASTSFQAGGSKNIQY
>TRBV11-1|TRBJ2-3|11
ASRDSSEQMQY
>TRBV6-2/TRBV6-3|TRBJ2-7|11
ASSSVTPYEQY
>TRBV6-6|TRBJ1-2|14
ASTRQGARANYGYT
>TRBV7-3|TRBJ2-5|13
ASSTGQGAGETQY
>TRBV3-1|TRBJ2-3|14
ASSQDFARRGDTQY
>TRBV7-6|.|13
ASSTRGQGGNIQY
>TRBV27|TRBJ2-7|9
ASSLRNEQY
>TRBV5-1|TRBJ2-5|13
ASSWTGLQRETQY
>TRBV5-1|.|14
ASSLGGGSIKNIQY
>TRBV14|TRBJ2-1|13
ASSHPRASPHEQF
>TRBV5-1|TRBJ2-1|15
ASSVGPGGRAYNEQF
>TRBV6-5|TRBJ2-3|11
ASSVRTGDTQY
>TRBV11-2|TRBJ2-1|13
ASSLGGTRTNEQF
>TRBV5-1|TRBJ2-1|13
ASSLRQGKDNEQF
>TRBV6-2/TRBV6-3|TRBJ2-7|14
ASSYNSPGTGYEQY
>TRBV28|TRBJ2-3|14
ASRAGQGMGTDTQY
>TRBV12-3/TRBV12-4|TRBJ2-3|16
ASSSIRDRSSSTDTQY
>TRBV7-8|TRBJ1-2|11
ASSLEFGEGYT
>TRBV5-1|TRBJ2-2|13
ASRVTSGSTGELF
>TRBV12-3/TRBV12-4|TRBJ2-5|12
ASSSSQGAQTQY
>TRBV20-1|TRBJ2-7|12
SARAPRDTYEQY
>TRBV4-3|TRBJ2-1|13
ASGLLAGGPSEQF